Listed below are T cell receptor beta chains from one sample, sequenced in a study of long-term antiretroviral therapy in people with HIV. The assay was immunoSEQ multiplex PCR, and TCRdb's table has in-frame clones only and misses some. The sample lists about 18,000 clones, 85% to 95% seen once, with approximately 1.5% in the top ten. This specimen consisted of unsorted PBMCs, obtained approximately 11 years after starting antiretroviral therapy. The receptors come from a man younger than 40 with HIV. Each CDR3 is given with its conserved first and last residue. D genes are given only for firm matches. The listing skips clone size in some rows; elsewhere it reads once, few, many or a size class.

d_gene	v_gene	j_gene	abundance	CDR3aa	CDR3nt
-	TRBV2	TRBJ2-7	-	CASSRDFSYEQYF	TGTGCCAGCAGTAGGGACTTCTCCTACGAGCAGTACTTC
TRBD1	TRBV2	TRBJ1-2	-	CASRIGTGSGYTF	TGTGCCAGCAGGATAGGGACAGGGTCTGGCTACACCTTC
-	TRBV4-1	TRBJ2-7	-	CASSHTRTRGDEQYF	TGCGCCAGCAGTCATACACGGACCAGGGGCGACGAGCAGTACTTC
-	TRBV16	TRBJ2-3	-	CASSQAPGHLRHF	TGTGCCAGCAGCCAAGCGCCGGGACACCTAAGACATTTT
-	TRBV18	TRBJ1-3	-	CASSPQRYSSGNTIYF	TGTGCCAGCTCACCACAGCGGTACAGCTCTGGAAACACCATATATTTT
-	TRBV18	TRBJ1-3	-	CASSPDAGASGNTIYF	TGTGCCAGCTCACCTGACGCAGGGGCGAGTGGAAACACCATATATTTT
-	TRBV5-5	TRBJ2-1	once	CASSSTPSAYNEQFF	TGTGCCAGCAGCTCCACACCTAGCGCCTACAATGAGCAGTTCTTC
-	TRBV7-6	TRBJ1-3	-	CASSLGVHGGVGNTIYF	TGTGCCAGCAGCTTAGGAGTTCACGGCGGGGTCGGAAACACCATATATTTT
-	TRBV7-2	TRBJ1-5	-	CASSPPELGGPQHF	TGTGCCAGCAGCCCCCCAGAGTTGGGAGGGCCCCAGCATTTT
-	TRBV7-9	TRBJ1-6	once	CASTRDTQESPLHF	TGTGCCAGCACCCGCGATACCCAGGAATCACCCCTCCACTTT
TRBD1	TRBV6-4	TRBJ2-6	-	CASRPKTGTGANVLTF	TGTGCCAGCAGACCTAAGACAGGGACTGGGGCCAACGTCCTGACTTTC
-	TRBV28	TRBJ2-7	-	CASSSMSAPHSYEQYF	TGTGCCAGCAGTTCTATGAGTGCACCTCACTCCTACGAGCAGTACTTC
-	TRBV6-5	TRBJ1-1	-	CASRGFGVTEAFF	TGTGCCAGCCGGGGCTTTGGGGTCACTGAAGCTTTCTTT
-	TRBV10-1	TRBJ2-5	-	CASSDSLGGPETQYF	TGCGCCAGCAGTGATTCCCTCGGGGGGCCTGAGACCCAGTACTTC
-	TRBV5-1	TRBJ2-5	-	CASSRDLGETQYF	TGCGCCAGCAGCAGGGACCTCGGAGAGACCCAGTACTTC
-	TRBV5-6	TRBJ1-1	-	CASSPGDRQNTEAFF	TGTGCCAGCAGCCCAGGAGACAGGCAGAACACTGAAGCTTTCTTT
-	TRBV7-9	TRBJ2-3	-	CASTSGKADTQYF	TGTGCCAGCACCTCTGGAAAGGCAGATACGCAGTATTTT
-	TRBV5-4	TRBJ1-2	-	CASSLAGLEYGYTF	TGTGCCAGCAGCTTGGCGGGACTAGAATATGGCTACACCTTC
-	TRBV10-2	TRBJ1-5	-	CASSERNLNQPQHF	TGCGCCAGCAGTGAGCGAAACCTCAATCAGCCCCAGCATTTT
-	TRBV7-6	TRBJ1-3	-	CASSLGGGINSGNTIYF	TGTGCCAGCAGCTTAGGGGGAGGGATTAACTCTGGAAACACCATATATTTT
-	TRBV21-1	TRBJ2-1	-	CASSKAQRGDNEQFF	TGTGCCAGCAGCAAAGCGCAGAGGGGGGACAATGAGCAGTTCTTC
-	TRBV5-8	TRBJ1-2	-	CASSLDPGPLGGYTF	TGTGCCAGCAGCTTGGACCCCGGACCATTGGGTGGCTACACCTTC
-	TRBV4-2	TRBJ1-5	-	CASSQQLDGNQPQHF	TGTGCCAGCAGCCAACAGTTGGATGGCAATCAGCCCCAGCATTTT
-	TRBV6-1	TRBJ1-5	-	CASSDEGRGSQPQHF	TGTGCCAGCAGTGATGAGGGCAGGGGAAGTCAGCCCCAGCATTTT
TRBD2	TRBV30	TRBJ2-3	-	CAWRLAGGTDTQYF	TGTGCCTGGAGACTAGCGGGGGGCACAGATACGCAGTATTTT
TRBD2	TRBV19	TRBJ2-1	-	CASSIRGGNNEQFF	TGTGCCAGTAGTATCCGGGGGGGGAACAATGAGCAGTTCTTC
-	TRBV6-4	TRBJ2-2	-	CASSEKGTGELFF	TGTGCCAGCAGTGAAAAAGGGACCGGGGAGCTGTTTTTT
-	TRBV18	TRBJ2-5	-	CASSPRLLQETQYF	TGTGCCAGCTCACCACGGCTCCTTCAAGAGACCCAGTACTTC
-	TRBV6-1	TRBJ1-5	-	CASGTYQPQHF	TGTGCCAGCGGGACTTATCAGCCCCAGCATTTT
-	TRBV7-3	TRBJ1-1	-	CASSPQGVTEAFF	TGTGCCAGCAGCCCCCAGGGTGTCACTGAAGCTTTCTTT